This record concerns one TCR beta chain sequence. Its antigen is still unknown. The library was made from cDNA and included unique molecular identifiers. Each CDR3 protein is one row after TCRdb ran MiXCR on the PCR reads. Of about 820,000 distinct CDR3 sequences detected, roughly half appear once; the ten largest clones hold approximately 4.2%. These data belong to a study of post-analysis software for immune sequencing data. Study-level results: When patients were compared with controls, four or five TRBV segments were more frequent, TRBV5-6, TRBV5-1 and TRBV20-1 among them.

The CDR3 loop spans 11 amino acids. Germline values: CDR1 DFQATT, CDR2 SNEGSKA (reference sequence). Trimming took 5 bases from V and 8 from J, leaving 12 bases between them. The TCR comes from a girl under 18 with multiple sclerosis. The sequencing sample was made of blood. This chain uses TRBV20-1 with TRBJ1-2; TRBD1 might be the D (6 bases). Written as DNA, the CDR3 is TGCAGTGCTCGGGGGGGCTGGGGCTACACCTTC. Translating gives CSARGGWGYTF.